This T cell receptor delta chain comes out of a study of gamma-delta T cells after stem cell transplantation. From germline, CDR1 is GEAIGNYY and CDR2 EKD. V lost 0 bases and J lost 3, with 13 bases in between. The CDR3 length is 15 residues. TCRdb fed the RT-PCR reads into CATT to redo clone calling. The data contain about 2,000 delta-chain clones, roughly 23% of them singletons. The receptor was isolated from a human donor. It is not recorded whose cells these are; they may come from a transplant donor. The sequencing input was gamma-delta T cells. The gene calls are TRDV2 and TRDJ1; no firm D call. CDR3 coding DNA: TGTGCCTGTGACACCGTTCCACATGCGGCCGATAAACTCATCTTT. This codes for CACDTVPHAADKLIF.